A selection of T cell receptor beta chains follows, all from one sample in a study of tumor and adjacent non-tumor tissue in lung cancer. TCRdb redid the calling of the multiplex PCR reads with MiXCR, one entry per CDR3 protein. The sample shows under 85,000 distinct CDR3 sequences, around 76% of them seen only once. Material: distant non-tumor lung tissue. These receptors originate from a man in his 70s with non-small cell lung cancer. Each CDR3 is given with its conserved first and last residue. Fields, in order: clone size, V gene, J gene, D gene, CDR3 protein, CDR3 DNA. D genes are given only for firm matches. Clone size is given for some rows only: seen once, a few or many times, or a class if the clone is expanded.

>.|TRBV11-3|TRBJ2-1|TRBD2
CASSRLAWGYNERFF
TGTGCCAGCAGTCGACTAGCGTGGGGGTACAATGAGCGGTTCTTC
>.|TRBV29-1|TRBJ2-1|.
CSDELLQGEGSGYNEQFF
TGCAGCGATGAACTGCTTCAGGGAGAGGGAAGTGGATACAATGAGCAGTTCTTC
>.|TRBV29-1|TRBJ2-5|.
CSMADRFKETHYF
TGCAGCATGGCCGACAGGTTCAAGGAGACCCATTACTTC
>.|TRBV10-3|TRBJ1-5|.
CAINAAENQPQHF
TGTGCCATTAACGCGGCCGAGAATCAGCCCCAGCATTTT
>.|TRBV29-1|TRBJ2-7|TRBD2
CSVGTSGAWEQYF
TGCAGCGTCGGGACTAGCGGAGCCTGGGAGCAATACTTC
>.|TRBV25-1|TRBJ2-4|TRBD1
CASSGLRQGVAKNIQYF
TGTGCCAGCAGTGGACTAAGACAGGGGGTAGCCAAAAACATTCAGTACTTC
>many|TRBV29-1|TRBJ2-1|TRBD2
CSVLGLAGANNEQFF
TGCAGCGTATTAGGACTAGCGGGAGCGAACAATGAGCAGTTCTTC
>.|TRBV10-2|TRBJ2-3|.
CASSEAAGFGADTQYF
TGCGCCAGCAGTGAGGCGGCGGGTTTTGGAGCAGATACGCAGTATTTT
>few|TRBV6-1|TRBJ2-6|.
CASSEGAGANILTF
TGTGCCAGCAGTGAGGGGGCTGGGGCAAACATCCTGACTTTC
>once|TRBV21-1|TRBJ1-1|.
CASNQRRTGPEAFF
TGTGCCAGCAACCAAAGGCGCACCGGGCCTGAAGCTTTCTTT
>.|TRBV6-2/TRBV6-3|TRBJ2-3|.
CANTGHMGNTHYF
TGTGCCAACACTGGGCACATGGGGAATACGCATTATTTT
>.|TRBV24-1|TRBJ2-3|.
CATSDFVGGGRNTDTQYF
TGTGCCACCAGTGATTTCGTTGGTGGAGGGCGTAACACAGATACGCAGTATTTT
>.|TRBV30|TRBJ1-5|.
CSWSVDHGQHF
TGTTCCTGGAGTGTCGACCACGGCCAGCATTTT
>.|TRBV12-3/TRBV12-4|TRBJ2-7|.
CSSSLFGSQYEQYF
TGTTCCAGCAGTTTATTTGGGAGTCAGTACGAGCAGTACTTC
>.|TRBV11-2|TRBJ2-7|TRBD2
CASSIGSGIYEQYF
TGTGCCAGCAGTATAGGTAGCGGGATCTACGAGCAGTACTTC
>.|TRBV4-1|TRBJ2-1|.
CASSRSLEGSYNEQFF
TGCGCCAGCAGCCGGTCCTTAGAGGGCTCCTACAATGAGCAGTTTTTC
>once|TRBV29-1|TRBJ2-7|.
CNVVAVSYDQYF
TGCAACGTTGTTGCTGTATCCTACGACCAGTACTTC
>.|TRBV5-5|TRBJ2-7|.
CASSLTRIVTYEQYF
TGTGCCAGCAGCCTAACCCGGATAGTTACCTACGAGCAGTATTTC